This T cell receptor beta chain was sequenced for a study of STAT5B mutations in CD4+ large granular lymphocyte leukemia. Study results and caveats: No patients shared main leukemic clonotypes, though roughly 23% appeared at low frequency elsewhere. Patient CD4-sorted repertoires stayed more clonal than healthy ones after leukemic-clone removal. Top patient clones used TRBV06 genes more often: 8/27 versus 2/35 in controls.

The CDR3 loop spans 15 amino acids. CDR1 SGHRS and CDR2 YFSETQ come from the germline V gene. The ends lost 4 bases at V and 0 bases at J; junction bases unmatched: 5. TCRdb's table, derived via immunoSEQ multiplex PCR, lists solely in-frame clones and lacks some. The data show some 40,000 clones, with approximately 85% seen just once and approximately 1.2% held by the top ten. In regard to this clone: The antigen is unknown. Other DNA sequences in this sample translate to the same CDR3.

Sample: CD4+ T cells from blood buffy coats. The sequence was obtained from a human donor in good health. The rearrangement uses TRBV5-1 and TRBJ2-3, with 7 bases identical to TRBD1. This chain's CDR3 is CASSPGTASTDTQYF. The CDR3 region has the DNA TGCGCCAGCAGCCCGGGGACAGCTAGCACAGATACGCAGTATTTT.